Following are 18 T cell receptor beta chains from one sample sequenced in a study of shared clonotypes between healthy human individuals. CD45RO-negative cells were positively selected for CCR7, leaving out terminally differentiated effector memory CD45RA+ cells. Profiled with immunoSEQ multiplex PCR; TCRdb holds only in-frame clones, not every one. The data hold about 2.2 million clones, with more than 85% observed a single time. The sequenced sample consisted of naive CD8+ T cells from PBMCs. The receptors here all came from a man aged 18 to 29 in good health. Some clones in this sample may be carry-over from other donors' samples.

This sequence joins TRBV4-1 and TRBJ1-4, with a weak D call TRBD1 (6 bases). V was trimmed by 5 bases and J by 6 bases, leaving 19 bases between them. Germline loops: CDR1 MGHRA, CDR2 YSYEKL. The CDR3 consists of 16 residues. The CDR3 nucleotides read TGCGCCAGCAGCAGAACCGGGACAACTCCCCATGAAAAACTGTTTTTT. Its protein product is CASSRTGTTPHEKLFF.

The V and J genes are TRBV5-6 and TRBJ1-4, with TRBD1 as a possible D gene (6 bases). This CDR3 comprises 12 residues. V dropped 3 bases and J dropped 8 bases, with 8 bases sitting between them. Germline loops: CDR1 SGHDT, CDR2 YYEEEE. For the CDR3, the DNA is TGTGCCAGCAGCTCTGGGGGCGAAAAACTGTTTTTT. This sequence encodes CASSSGGEKLFF.

The chain has TRBV28 and TRBJ2-7; the D gene could be TRBD1 or TRBD2 (5 bases each). V was pared by 5 bases and J by 2 bases, with 16 bases between. This CDR3 comprises 15 residues. CDR1 MDHEN and CDR2 SYDVKM come from the germline V gene. CDR3 in amino acids: CASSPLGTRTYEQYF. Written as DNA, the CDR3 is TGTGCCAGCAGTCCCCTGGGGACCCGAACCTACGAGCAGTACTTC.

The V gene is TRBV28, the J gene TRBJ1-2; TRBD1 might be the D (5 bases). The CDR3 is made up of 14 amino acids. V was clipped by 6 bases and J by 0 bases, with 11 bases between them. The germline gives CDR1 MDHEN, CDR2 SYDVKM. Here the CDR3 DNA reads TGTGCCAGCAGACACAGGACTACTAACTATGGCTACACCTTC. Translating it yields CASRHRTTNYGYTF.

The rearrangement joins TRBV6-6 to TRBJ1-2, with D tentatively TRBD1 (6 bases). Trimming pared 0 bases from V and 3 bases from J, leaving 14 bases between. This CDR3 is built from 16 residues. CDR1 and CDR2 from the germline V gene are MNHNY and SVGAGI (reference sequence). In DNA, the CDR3 is TGTGCCAGCAGTTACTCGGGGGGCCATTTTGACTATGGCTACACCTTC. It translates to CASSYSGGHFDYGYTF.

This chain joins TRBV2 and TRBJ1-1; D not certain. CDR3 length equals 15 residues. CDR1 SNHLY and CDR2 FYNNEI come from the germline V gene. Trimming left V 9 bases short and J 0 bases short, with 17 bases between. This CDR3 reads CARFGPRTLNTEAFF. DNA of the CDR3: TGTGCCAGATTTGGCCCGAGGACCCTGAACACTGAAGCTTTCTTT.

The V gene is TRBV7-6, the J gene TRBJ1-2, with 9 bases matching TRBD1. Germline V gives CDR1 SGHVS, CDR2 FNYEAQ. V was pared by 5 bases and J by 4 bases, with 5 bases of the junction left unmatched. This CDR3 has 14 residues. In nucleotides, the CDR3 is TGTGCCAGCAGCGCTACAGGGGGCGGCTATGGCTACACCTTC. It yields the protein CASSATGGGYGYTF.

The V call is TRBV7-9, the J call TRBJ1-2; possibly TRBD1 for D (5 bases). The CDR3 loop spans 15 amino acids. With 2 bases removed from V and 7 bases from J, the gap between germline ends came to 17 bases. The germline CDR1 and CDR2 sequences are SEHNR and FQNEAQ (reference sequence). The CDR3 bases are TGTGCCAGCAGCTTATCGACAGTGGGTTGGTTTGGCTACACCTTC. Its translation: CASSLSTVGWFGYTF.

V usage is TRBV7-9 and J usage is TRBJ2-1; the D gene is possibly TRBD2 (6 bases). This CDR3 is 15 amino acids long. Trimming removed 5 bases at V and 7 bases at J, with 18 bases between. CDR1 and CDR2 (germline): SEHNR, FQNEAQ (reference sequence). CDR3 sequence reads: CASSPPRSSANEQFF. CDR3 coding DNA: TGTGCCAGCAGCCCCCCCCGATCTAGCGCTAATGAGCAGTTCTTC.

Turning to this clone: Mismatch with germline at one junction end may stem from a read error. V is TRBV29-1 and J is TRBJ2-2; TRBD1 agrees at 9 bases. The CDR3 extends over 15 amino acids. CDR1 and CDR2 from the germline V gene are SQVTM and ANQGSEA. The CDR3: CSVHPGTGNAGELFF. DNA of the CDR3: TGCAGCGTCCACCCCGGGACAGGGAACGCCGGGGAGCTGTTTTTT.

This rearrangement joins TRBV30 to TRBJ1-2; tentatively, D is TRBD1 (6 bases). Germline V gene sequence: CDR1 GTSNPN, CDR2 SVGIG (reference sequence). This CDR3 is built from 14 residues. V shed 4 bases and J shed 8 bases, with 20 bases lying between them. DNA for the CDR3: TGTGCCTGGAACAACCCCTGGGGGGCCGGCGGCTACACCTTC. Translated: CAWNNPWGAGGYTF.

The rearrangement uses TRBV5-1 and TRBJ2-7; 15 positions agree with TRBD2. Germline lookup yields CDR1 SGHRS and CDR2 YFSETQ. The CDR3 sequence is 16 residues long. The V gene end was trimmed by 4 bases and the J gene end by 5 bases; junction bases not matched to a gene: 7. The CDR3 here is CASSEGLAGGPHEQYF. The CDR3 DNA follows: TGCGCCAGCAGCGAAGGACTAGCGGGAGGGCCCCACGAGCAGTACTTC.

The rearrangement links TRBV27 to TRBJ1-5; D not resolved. This CDR3 has 14 residues. V lost 10 bases and J lost 2, with 15 bases in between. Per the germline V gene, CDR1 is MNHEY and CDR2 is SMNVEV (reference sequence). CDR3: CATNHPGGNQPQHF. The CDR3 coding sequence is TGTGCCACCAACCATCCTGGGGGCAATCAGCCCCAGCATTTT.

This clone was counted a single time. This rearrangement joins TRBV7-8 to TRBJ1-5; D may be TRBD1 (5 bases). In germline, CDR1 is SGHVS, CDR2 FQNEAQ. V gave up 1 base and J gave up 6 bases, with 19 bases separating them. The CDR3 length is 17 residues. The CDR3 loop reads CASSLDGRTGLFQPQHF. CDR3 sequence (DNA): TGTGCCAGCAGCTTAGACGGTCGAACAGGCCTTTTTCAGCCCCAGCATTTT.

The chain couples TRBV5-4 to TRBJ2-7, with D unresolved. CDR3 length equals 15 residues. Germline values: CDR1 SGHNT, CDR2 YYREEE (reference sequence). With 2 bases removed from V and 2 bases from J, the gap between germline ends came to 14 bases. CDR3: CASSFLSSQTYEQYF. CDR3 bases: TGTGCCAGCAGCTTCCTTAGCAGTCAAACCTACGAGCAGTACTTC.

V and J are TRBV28 and TRBJ2-2; tentative D call: TRBD2 (7 bases). V was pared by 3 bases and J by 6 bases, with 11 bases between. The length of the CDR3 is 14 residues. The germline V gene has CDR1 MDHEN and CDR2 SYDVKM. This chain's CDR3 is CASSFGGLPGELFF. The CDR3 DNA follows: TGTGCCAGCAGTTTCGGGGGGCTTCCCGGGGAGCTGTTTTTT.

The V gene is TRBV7-3, the J gene TRBJ2-1; no clear D. CDR1 is SGHTA and CDR2 is FQGTGA in the germline V gene. The V end lost 0 bases, the J end lost 9 bases, and 9 bases lay between the germline ends. This CDR3 spans 13 amino acids. The CDR3 region is CASSLTHNLEQFF. The CDR3 DNA follows: TGTGCCAGCAGCTTAACGCACAACCTTGAGCAGTTCTTC.

The V and J genes are TRBV9 and TRBJ1-2; TRBD1 is a possible D gene (5 bases). V lost 4 bases and J lost 0, with 16 bases in between. The CDR3 totals 16 residues. The germline gives CDR1 SGDLS, CDR2 YYNGEE. CDR3 nucleotide sequence: TGTGCCAGCAGCTCGAACAAACAGGCGGCTAACTATGGCTACACCTTC. This encodes CASSSNKQAANYGYTF. Supplemented by reference TRBV9 and TRBJ1-2, the full variable domain reads DSGVTQTPKHLITATGQRVTLRCSPRSGDLSVYWYQQSLDQGLQFLIQYYNGEERAKGNILERFSAQQFPDLHSELNLSSLELGDSALYFCASSSNKQAANYGYTFGSGTRLTVV.